The 28 T cell receptor beta chains listed next were all sequenced from one sample in a study of CD8 T cells in Susac syndrome (dated by TCRdb to 2018 to 2020). Library creation used the immunoSEQ multiplex PCR assay. RNA was extracted with the RNeasy kit and roughly 0.45 to 1 ug was reverse transcribed using random hexamers. TCRdb reprocessing: public reads trimmed at Q25 with fastp, clones called with MiXCR, in-frame beta chains kept. Rows merge per CDR3 protein into single entries with the most common DNA and genes. The sample includes 45,000 to 55,000 distinct CDR3 sequences, with roughly 93% observed a single time. The ten most abundant clones make up about 0.55% of the sample. Material for sequencing was CD8+ T cells from PBMCs. These receptors were taken from a human donor in good health.

The genes are TRBV24-1 and TRBJ2-1; the D gene could be TRBD1 or TRBD2 (5 bases each). This CDR3 contains 14 residues. V was pared by 5 bases and J by 3 bases, with 10 bases between. In germline, CDR1 is KGHDR, CDR2 SFDVKD. The CDR3 nucleotides read TGTGCCACCAGTGGGGACGGGAACTACAATGAGCAGTTCTTC. The encoded protein is CATSGDGNYNEQFF.

The chain links TRBV4-1 to TRBJ2-1; 8 positions match TRBD2. CDR1 is MGHRA, CDR2 YSYEKL, per germline. V trimming: 4 bases; J trimming: 3 bases; junction bases outside the gene matches: 14. The CDR3 spans 18 residues. CDR3 DNA sequence: TGCGCCAGCAGCCGCAAATCCGATACTAGCGGTGGCTACAATGAGCAGTTCTTC. It translates to CASSRKSDTSGGYNEQFF.

This clonotype was seen more than once but under ten times. The V and J genes are TRBV27 and TRBJ2-7, with TRBD2 matching 11 bases. The ends lost 5 bases at V and 3 bases at J; junction bases unmatched: 6. Germline CDR1 and CDR2: MNHEY and SMNVEV (reference sequence). The CDR3 covers 15 residues. CDR3 residues: CASSLGLAGSYEQYF. CDR3 DNA sequence: TGTGCCAGCAGTCTCGGACTAGCGGGTAGCTACGAGCAGTACTTC.

The rearrangement links TRBV20-1 to TRBJ2-1; D gene ambiguous. The V and J ends lost 5 bases and 0 bases respectively, with 11 bases between them. CDR1 and CDR2 (germline): DFQATT, SNEGSKA (reference sequence). CDR3 length equals 14 residues. The CDR3 DNA is TGCAGTGCTCCCATATCTCTCTCCTACAATGAGCAGTTCTTC. Translating it yields CSAPISLSYNEQFF.

The rearrangement joins TRBV28 to TRBJ2-2; D may match TRBD1 or TRBD2 (6 bases each). Per the germline V gene, CDR1 is MDHEN and CDR2 is SYDVKM. Trimming stripped 10 bases from V and 8 bases from J, with 20 bases between. The CDR3 loop spans 14 amino acids. CDR3 in DNA: TGTGCCACCGCTGGAGGGGGAGCCCCTGGGGAGCTGTTTTTT. It codes for CATAGGGAPGELFF.

The chain is built from TRBV3-1 and TRBJ2-3, with 9 bases aligning to TRBD2. The CDR3 has 17 amino acids. Germline CDR1 LGHDT, CDR2 YNNKEL (reference sequence). V was clipped by 0 bases and J by 5 bases; unmatched bases: 9. CDR3 sequence reads: CASSQDLTSGFKDTQYF. In DNA, the CDR3 is TGTGCCAGCAGCCAAGATCTAACTAGCGGGTTCAAAGATACGCAGTATTTT.

CDR3 in DNA: TGCAGCGTTGAGACAGGGAGTGGCACCGGGGAGCTGTTTTTT. It codes for CSVETGSGTGELFF. The rearrangement links TRBV29-1 to TRBJ2-2; TRBD1 aligns across 7 bases. The germline gives CDR1 SQVTM, CDR2 ANQGSEA. V shed 3 bases and J 4 bases; nucleotides not matched to a gene: 5. The CDR3 consists of 14 residues.

The J gene is TRBJ2-5, the V gene TRBV4-1; D possibly corresponds to TRBD2 (6 bases). Germline CDR1 and CDR2: MGHRA and YSYEKL. The CDR3 covers 16 residues. Trimming removed 3 bases at V and 5 bases at J, with 19 bases between. The CDR3: CASSQDSGSLAETQYF. The CDR3 DNA follows: TGCGCCAGCAGCCAGGACTCCGGGAGTCTCGCCGAGACCCAGTACTTC.

V usage is TRBV27 and J usage is TRBJ2-4; D possibly corresponds to TRBD1 (5 bases). The V gene lost 7 bases and the J gene lost 0 bases, with 10 bases spanning the gap. The CDR3 totals 14 residues. Germline-derived CDR1 and CDR2 are MNHEY and SMNVEV (reference sequence). The CDR3 DNA reads TGTGCCAGCAAAGACAGCCTAGCCAAAAACATTCAGTACTTC. Protein sequence: CASKDSLAKNIQYF.

V and J are TRBV19 and TRBJ2-2; the D is unclear. Per the germline V gene, CDR1 is LNHDA and CDR2 is SQIVND (reference sequence). The CDR3 has 13 amino acids. V lost 5 bases and J lost 5, with 9 bases in between. CDR3 coding DNA: TGTGCCAGTAGTCCGCCCCTGACCGGGGAGCTGTTTTTT. It encodes CASSPPLTGELFF.

The chain carries TRBV27 and TRBJ2-3; D remains unclear. V lost 0 bases to trimming and J lost 11 bases, with 12 bases between them. The CDR3 has 13 residues. Per the germline V gene, CDR1 is MNHEY and CDR2 is SMNVEV (reference sequence). CDR3 in amino acids: CASSLSSGLKQYF. CDR3 DNA sequence: TGTGCCAGCAGTTTATCCTCGGGCCTTAAGCAGTATTTT.

This clonotype was observed a single time. The chain carries TRBV7-9 and TRBJ2-3; D ambiguous. Germline V gives CDR1 SEHNR, CDR2 FQNEAQ (reference sequence). V was pared by 5 bases and J by 3 bases, with 9 bases between. The CDR3 contains 13 residues. The CDR3: CASSPPLTDTQYF. As DNA, the CDR3 is TGTGCCAGCAGCCCCCCGTTGACAGATACGCAGTATTTT.

V is TRBV27 and J is TRBJ2-3; no reliable D call. CDR1 and CDR2 from the germline V gene are MNHEY and SMNVEV (reference sequence). Trimming shortened V by 10 bases and J by 6 bases, and 14 bases separated the two germline ends. CDR3 size: 12 residues. CDR3 nucleotides: TGTGCCACCTCTTCGGCGTGGGATACGCAGTATTTT. Protein sequence: CATSSAWDTQYF.

In this sample, this clonotype turned up once. The chain employs TRBV3-1 and TRBJ1-4; TRBD1 is a possible D gene (5 bases). CDR1 and CDR2 (germline): LGHDT, YNNKEL (reference sequence). CDR3 length equals 16 residues. Deletions cut 3 bases from V and 7 bases from J, with 18 bases between. The CDR3, as DNA: TGTGCCAGCAGCCATGTAGGCTATGGTGGGACTGAAAAACTGTTTTTT. Its protein product is CASSHVGYGGTEKLFF.

This chain joins TRBV25-1 and TRBJ2-7, with no clear D. Germline V gene data show CDR1 as MGHDK and CDR2 as SYGVNS. The CDR3 extends over 15 amino acids. Deletions cut 3 bases from V and 0 bases from J, with 12 bases between. The CDR3 here is CASSDTDRSSYEQYF. The CDR3 DNA reads as TGTGCCAGCAGTGATACGGACCGTAGCTCCTACGAGCAGTACTTC.

The genes are TRBV6-5 and TRBJ1-1; D is possibly TRBD1 (5 bases). The CDR3 totals 13 residues. The germline CDR1 and CDR2 sequences are MNHEY and SVGAGI. V lost 5 bases and J lost 0, with 7 bases in between. CDR3 sequence reads: CASSPGVNTEAFF. Here the CDR3 DNA reads TGTGCCAGCAGTCCGGGGGTGAACACTGAAGCTTTCTTT.

The chain links TRBV11-2 to TRBJ2-7; D call uncertain. CDR1 and CDR2 (germline): SGHAT, FQNNGV. V was clipped by 3 bases and J by 2 bases, with 8 bases between them. There are 13 residues in the CDR3. As DNA, the CDR3 is TGTGCCAGCAGCTTTCACGGAACCTACGAGCAGTACTTC. Its protein product is CASSFHGTYEQYF.

The chain is built from TRBV6-1 and TRBJ2-7, with TRBD1 identical over 8 bases. CDR3 length: 15 residues. Trimming removed 8 bases from V and 4 bases from J; junction bases left unmatched: 13. CDR1 MNHNS and CDR2 SASEGT come from the germline V gene. CDR3 nucleotides: TGTGCCAGCTGGGGCCTCCGGGACAGGACGTACGAGCAGTACTTC. Amino acids: CASWGLRDRTYEQYF.

This sequence joins TRBV29-1 and TRBJ2-1; D perhaps matches TRBD1 (7 bases). The CDR3 has 13 amino acids. The germline CDR1 and CDR2 sequences are SQVTM and ANQGSEA. Trimming cost V 7 bases and J 3 bases, with 13 bases left between them. The CDR3 loop is CSAQGEDYNEQFF. As DNA, the CDR3 is TGCAGCGCCCAGGGGGAGGACTACAATGAGCAGTTCTTC.

The genes are TRBV23-1 and TRBJ2-5; D is possibly TRBD2 (6 bases). TRBV23-1 is noted as an ORF with a role that remains uncertain. Trimming took off 0 bases at V and 7 bases at J, with 9 bases between the two ends. This CDR3 is 13 amino acids long. CDR3 protein: CASSQSGGRTQYF. The CDR3 DNA reads as TGCGCCAGCAGTCAATCCGGGGGACGGACCCAGTACTTC.

The chain carries TRBV6-2 or TRBV6-3 and TRBJ2-7; 9 nucleotides line up with TRBD2. This CDR3 contains 14 residues. V lost 6 bases to trimming and J lost 5 bases; unmatched junction nucleotides: 8. CDR1 MNHEY and CDR2 SVGEGT come from the germline V gene. CDR3 sequence (DNA): TGTGCCAGCAGCCTACCGGGACTAGCCCACGAGCAGTACTTC. Encoded protein: CASSLPGLAHEQYF.

This chain connects TRBV14 to TRBJ1-1, with D possibly being TRBD1 (6 bases). Per the germline V gene, CDR1 is SGHDN and CDR2 is FVKESK. The V end lost 1 base, the J end lost 0 bases, and 15 bases lay between the germline ends. CDR3 length equals 17 residues. CDR3: CASSQGNRDHLNTEAFF. CDR3 coding DNA: TGTGCCAGCAGCCAAGGTAACAGGGACCATTTGAACACTGAAGCTTTCTTT.

The chain is built from TRBV7-6 and TRBJ1-4; D not certain. V lost 5 bases to trimming and J lost 8 bases, with 18 bases between them. The germline gives CDR1 SGHVS, CDR2 FNYEAQ. This CDR3 is 15 amino acids long. The CDR3 protein is CASSPEVSSGEKLFF. CDR3 DNA sequence: TGTGCCAGCAGCCCGGAAGTGAGTTCGGGCGAAAAACTGTTTTTT.

This rearrangement joins TRBV27 to TRBJ2-1; 7 nucleotides line up with TRBD2. V trimming: 3 bases; J trimming: 5 bases; junction bases outside the gene matches: 4. Germline CDR1 reads MNHEY; CDR2 reads SMNVEV (reference sequence). CDR3 length: 14 amino acids. The CDR3 nucleotides read TGTGCCAGCAGTTTGGTAGCGGGTAACAATGAGCAGTTCTTC. Translating gives CASSLVAGNNEQFF.

The J gene is TRBJ2-2, the V gene TRBV5-1; D may match TRBD1 or TRBD2 (5 bases each). CDR1 and CDR2 (germline): SGHRS, YFSETQ. This CDR3 has 15 amino acids. V was clipped by 0 bases and J by 4 bases, with 10 bases between them. CDR3: CASSLAPGSTGELFF. The CDR3 DNA follows: TGCGCCAGCAGCTTGGCCCCAGGGAGCACCGGGGAGCTGTTTTTT. The whole variable domain, remainder taken from reference TRBV5-1 and TRBJ2-2, is KAGVTQTPRYLIKTRGQQVTLSCSPISGHRSVSWYQQTPGQGLQFLFEYFSETQRNKGNFPGRFSGRQFSNSRSEMNVSTLELGDSALYLCASSLAPGSTGELFFGEGSRLTVL.

This clonotype has just one count. The chain links TRBV11-2 to TRBJ1-1, with TRBD1 as a possible D gene (5 bases). From germline, CDR1 is SGHAT and CDR2 FQNNGV. Trimming shortened V by 6 bases and J by 3 bases, and 14 bases separated the two germline ends. This CDR3 comprises 14 residues. CDR3 region: CASRQGWRDTEAFF. CDR3 bases: TGTGCCAGCAGGCAGGGTTGGCGGGACACTGAAGCTTTCTTT.

The chain is built from TRBV11-2 and TRBJ2-1, with D unresolved. Germline V gene data show CDR1 as SGHAT and CDR2 as FQNNGV. Trimming cost V 10 bases and J 9 bases, with 13 bases left between them. The CDR3 extends over 11 amino acids. The CDR3 is CATAWSREQFF. CDR3 DNA: TGTGCCACAGCCTGGAGCCGTGAGCAGTTCTTC.

The V and J genes are TRBV6-5 and TRBJ2-3; D gene uncertain. V was clipped by 2 bases and J by 2 bases, with 5 bases between them. Per the germline V gene, CDR1 is MNHEY and CDR2 is SVGAGI. This CDR3 has 13 amino acids. The CDR3 coding sequence is TGTGCCAGCAGTTACACAAACACAGATACGCAGTATTTT. It yields the protein CASSYTNTDTQYF.